These 12 T cell receptor beta chains were sequenced from one sample in a study of blood T cell repertoires in COVID-19. Using immunoSEQ multiplex PCR, the repertoire was profiled, and TCRdb retains in-frame clones only, with some absent. The sample holds 150,000 to 200,000 clones, 76% seen once. Sequenced sample: PBMCs or T cells enriched from blood (not recorded which). Receptors originate from a woman aged 50 to 65 with acute COVID-19.

The V gene is TRBV6-6, the J gene TRBJ1-3, with TRBD1 matching over 7 bases. CDR3 size: 14 residues. With 6 bases clipped from V and 4 bases from J, the junction kept 6 bases outside the gene matches. Germline CDR1 reads MNHNY; CDR2 reads SVGAGI (reference sequence). This CDR3 is CASSRRQGGNTIYF. CDR3 nucleotides: TGTGCCAGCAGCCGGAGACAGGGAGGAAACACCATATATTTT.

The rearrangement joins TRBV2 to TRBJ1-5, with D maybe TRBD1 (6 bases). V was shortened by 2 bases and J by 7 bases, with 12 bases between the two germline ends. The CDR3 runs to 14 residues. Germline V CDR1 and CDR2: SNHLY, FYNNEI. CDR3 nucleotides: TGTGCCAGCAGTGAAACGGCAGGGGAGCAGCCCCAGCATTTT. Translating gives CASSETAGEQPQHF.

The chain carries TRBV7-3 and TRBJ2-5; no definite D call. The V end was cut by 1 base, the J end by 2 bases, with 5 bases between. Germline lookup yields CDR1 SGHTA and CDR2 FQGTGA. The CDR3 runs to 13 residues. The CDR3 loop reads CASSLRAQETQYF. CDR3 coding DNA: TGTGCCAGCAGCTTAAGGGCGCAAGAGACCCAGTACTTC.

This clone was observed a few times. V gene TRBV27 combines with J gene TRBJ2-1; 13 positions agree with TRBD2. Germline-derived CDR1 and CDR2 are MNHEY and SMNVEV (reference sequence). This CDR3 has 17 residues. V shed 3 bases, J shed 4 bases, and the junction held 6 bases outside the gene matches. The CDR3 reads CASSFPPTSGGYNEQFF. For the CDR3, the DNA is TGTGCCAGCAGTTTCCCCCCGACTAGCGGGGGGTACAATGAGCAGTTCTTC.

The rearrangement joins TRBV5-1 to TRBJ1-6; no reliable D call. CDR1 is SGHRS, CDR2 YFSETQ, per germline. Deletions cut 0 bases from V and 5 bases from J, with 12 bases between. The CDR3 is 16 residues long. CDR3 in amino acids: CASSLELGRDNSPLHF. The CDR3 coding sequence is TGCGCCAGCAGCTTGGAGTTAGGGAGGGATAATTCACCCCTCCACTTT.

This sequence joins TRBV6-2 or TRBV6-3 and TRBJ1-6; D perhaps matches TRBD1 (6 bases). Per germline, CDR1 MNHEY and CDR2 SVGEGT. The CDR3 length is 14 residues. V lost 7 bases to trimming and J lost 4 bases, with 11 bases between them. The DNA for the CDR3 is TGTGCCAGCACCCCAGGGGCGTATAATTCACCCCTCCACTTT. Encoded protein: CASTPGAYNSPLHF.

This clone was observed a few times. In DNA, the CDR3 is TGTGCCAGCAGCCCCCCATGGGCAGGGGGAGGCTACACCTTC. It is translated as CASSPPWAGGGYTF. This chain joins TRBV7-3 and TRBJ1-2; 7 bases line up with TRBD1. V lost 5 bases to trimming and J lost 8 bases; unmatched junction nucleotides: 11. Germline CDR1 SGHTA, CDR2 FQGTGA. The CDR3 loop spans 14 amino acids.

The chain links TRBV6-1 to TRBJ2-7, with 11 bases lining up with TRBD2. This CDR3 spans 17 amino acids. Looked up from germline, CDR1 is MNHNS and CDR2 is SASEGT. With V trimmed by 4 bases and J by 5 bases, 13 bases remained unmatched. This chain's CDR3 is CASSARGLAGGRDEQYV. For the CDR3, the DNA is TGTGCCAGCAGTGCCCGCGGGCTAGCGGGGGGCCGAGACGAGCAGTACGTC.

The gene calls are TRBV18 and TRBJ2-4; TRBD2 matches 12 bases. Germline CDR1 reads KGHSH; CDR2 reads LQKENI. The V and J ends lost 1 base and 1 base, in that order; junction bases with no gene match: 11. This CDR3 is built from 20 residues. In DNA form, the CDR3 reads TGTGCCAGCTCACCACTCTTACTAGCGGGGGGCCGGGAGGCCAAAAACATTCAGTACTTC. Translation gives CASSPLLLAGGREAKNIQYF.

CDR3 sequence reads: CAWSGPTYNSPLHF. The CDR3 nucleotides are TGTGCCTGGAGTGGTCCGACTTATAATTCACCCCTCCACTTT. The chain recombines TRBV30 with TRBJ1-6, with D unresolved. CDR1 GTSNPN and CDR2 SVGIG come from the germline V gene (reference sequence). The CDR3 runs 14 residues. Trimming stripped 1 base from V and 4 bases from J, with 8 bases between.

The chain combines TRBV5-1 with TRBJ2-5, with D unclear. Per germline, CDR1 SGHRS and CDR2 YFSETQ. V dropped 4 bases and J dropped 2 bases, with 6 bases sitting between them. The CDR3 contains 12 residues. The CDR3 DNA sequence: TGCGCCAGCAGCCAAGAGCAAGAGACCCAGTACTTC. Its protein product is CASSQEQETQYF.

This chain joins TRBV7-6 and TRBJ2-5; 13 nucleotides align to TRBD2. CDR3 length: 19 amino acids. Germline V CDR1 and CDR2: SGHVS, FNYEAQ. V lost 2 bases and J lost 0; bases outside the gene matches: 9. The CDR3 loop is CASSLTGTSGAVDQETQYF. In DNA, the CDR3 is TGTGCCAGCAGCTTAACCGGGACTAGCGGGGCCGTAGACCAAGAGACCCAGTACTTC.